This T cell receptor beta chain was captured by sequencing in a study of tumor-infiltrating lymphocytes in localized non-small cell lung cancer. At the level of the study: Some samples were collected after neoadjuvant chemotherapy; smokers, never-smokers and several histologies were included.

Measured with immunoSEQ multiplex PCR; TCRdb has only the in-frame clones, and not every one. In the table there are more than 2,500 clones, roughly 45% of which are singletons. J lost 0 bases, V lost 1 base, and 4 bases had no gene match. The V gene's germline CDR1 is LGHNA and CDR2 YNFKEQ. The CDR3 is 18 residues long. To note about this clone: Its matching antigen is unknown.

Regarding the study as a whole: No T-cell fraction difference was seen between IM1 and IM2 tumors.

Material: uninvolved lung tissue not adjacent to the tumor. The clonotype originates from a human donor with non-small cell lung cancer. This chain uses TRBV4-2 with TRBJ2-3; TRBD2 agrees at 13 bases. Written as DNA, the CDR3 is TGTGCCAGCAGCCAAGGACTAGCGGGGGGTCCTAGCACAGATACGCAGTATTTT. It encodes CASSQGLAGGPSTDTQYF.